This T cell receptor beta chain appears in the sequencing data of a study of OX40 agonist ivuxolimab in advanced cancers. Broader study findings: Among the lowest peripheral clonal expansion occurred in 0.1-3.0 mg/kg partial responders.

On this clone itself: Its cognate antigen is unknown.

The assay was immunoSEQ multiplex PCR, and TCRdb's table has in-frame clones only and misses some. The sample carries tens of thousands of clones, 70% to 90% recorded once. After removal of 8 bases from V and 6 bases from J, the junction contained 7 bases not matched to a gene. CDR1 is SEHNR, CDR2 FQNEAQ, per germline (reference sequence). The CDR3 runs to 13 residues. This chain joins TRBV7-9 and TRBJ2-5; 9 positions agree with TRBD1. The sequence was collected from an adult with an advanced solid tumor such as melanoma, head and neck, liver or kidney cancer. The sample in question was CD4+ or CD8+ T cells sorted from blood, obtained in a trial of the OX40 agonist ivuxolimab. The CDR3, as DNA: TGTGCCAGCTTGGGACAGGGTCTACAGACCCAGTACTTC. This gives the protein CASLGQGLQTQYF.